These 27 T cell receptor beta chains share one sample of origin, sequenced in a study of T cell responses to AZD1222 COVID-19 vaccine. The assay was immunoSEQ multiplex PCR, and TCRdb's table has in-frame clones only and misses some. Of fewer than 120,000 clones listed, 88% are singletons. Here the sequenced sample was peripheral blood, taken on day 0 of AZD1222 vaccination. These receptors were taken from an adult in good health.

This clone appeared a few times. The chain employs TRBV2 and TRBJ1-2; D might be TRBD1 (6 bases). Germline-derived CDR1 and CDR2 are SNHLY and FYNNEI. The CDR3 sequence is 16 residues long. The V and J ends lost 3 bases and 6 bases respectively, with 20 bases between them. CDR3 protein: CASSDTKGHQRDGYTF. CDR3 sequence (DNA): TGTGCCAGCAGTGATACAAAGGGACATCAGCGGGATGGCTACACCTTC. Combining the CDR3 with reference TRBV2 and TRBJ1-2 gives the whole variable domain EPEVTQTPSHQVTQMGQEVILRCVPISNHLYFYWYRQILGQKVEFLVSFYNNEISEKSEIFDDQFSVERPDGSNFTLKIRSTKLEDSAMYFCASSDTKGHQRDGYTFGSGTRLTVV.

The chain employs TRBV27 and TRBJ1-1; D may be TRBD1 (5 bases). V was trimmed by 9 bases and J by 4 bases, leaving 15 bases between them. Germline V CDR1 and CDR2: MNHEY, SMNVEV (reference sequence). The CDR3 runs to 13 residues. DNA of the CDR3: TGTGCCAGGGAGGGACCGGTTGGCACTGAAGCTTTCTTT. Amino acids: CAREGPVGTEAFF.

The chain combines TRBV18 with TRBJ1-1; D unresolved. Trimming cost V 0 bases and J 5 bases, with 10 bases left between them. The germline gives CDR1 KGHSH, CDR2 LQKENI. The CDR3 sequence is 14 residues long. In nucleotides, the CDR3 is TGTGCCAGCTCACCACCGTCTACTACGACTGAAGCTTTCTTT. Encoded protein: CASSPPSTTTEAFF.

V gene TRBV10-3 combines with J gene TRBJ2-7; the D gene is possibly TRBD1 (5 bases). The CDR3 has 13 amino acids. Germline CDR1 reads ENHRY; CDR2 reads SYGVKD. V lost 7 bases to trimming and J lost 3 bases, with 13 bases between them. The CDR3 DNA sequence: TGTGCCATCATGACCGACAGTCGCTACGAGCAGTACTTC. Residues: CAIMTDSRYEQYF.

This clone was recorded only once. This chain joins TRBV14 and TRBJ1-3, with D unresolved. Germline V gene sequence: CDR1 SGHDN, CDR2 FVKESK. The CDR3 is 12 residues long. Trimming stripped 4 bases from V and 4 bases from J, with 5 bases between. Here the CDR3 DNA reads TGTGCCAGCAGCCTGCTCGGAAACACCATATATTTT. Translating gives CASSLLGNTIYF.

The chain combines TRBV7-8 with TRBJ2-3; 7 nucleotides agree with TRBD2. V trimming: 2 bases; J trimming: 8 bases; junction bases outside the gene matches: 22. Germline CDR1 reads SGHVS; CDR2 reads FQNEAQ. CDR3 length: 19 residues. The CDR3 nucleotides read TGTGCCAGCAGCTTATTAGGCCCTATGGGTCTAGCGGCGAGGGGTACGCAGTATTTT. Translating gives CASSLLGPMGLAARGTQYF.

The chain links TRBV27 to TRBJ2-1; a weak D match, TRBD1 (6 bases). Trimming left V 5 bases short and J 5 bases short, with 10 bases between. Germline loops: CDR1 MNHEY, CDR2 SMNVEV (reference sequence). The CDR3 length is 13 residues. For the CDR3, the DNA is TGTGCCAGCAGTATCACAGGGAACAATGAGCAGTTCTTC. Protein: CASSITGNNEQFF.

The chain has TRBV12-5 and TRBJ1-5; D may be TRBD1 (5 bases). Between the trimmed V and J ends, which lost 7 bases and 2 bases, there was a span of 15 bases. CDR1 is LGHNT, CDR2 FRNRAP, per germline. This CDR3 contains 15 residues. CDR3 loop: CASASGQGGNQPQHF. The CDR3 nucleotides are TGTGCTAGTGCCTCGGGCCAAGGGGGCAATCAGCCCCAGCATTTT.

The chain joins TRBV19 to TRBJ1-2; D ambiguous. The CDR3 sequence is 11 residues long. The V gene's germline CDR1 is LNHDA and CDR2 SQIVND (reference sequence). V was trimmed by 5 bases and J by 9 bases, leaving 10 bases between them. The CDR3 loop reads CASSALLSYTF. CDR3 coding DNA: TGTGCCAGTAGTGCTTTATTGAGCTACACCTTC. Variable domain in full (rest from reference TRBV19 and TRBJ1-2): DGGITQSPKYLFRKEGQNVTLSCEQNLNHDAMYWYRQDPGQGLRLIYYSQIVNDFQKGDIAEGYSVSREKKESFPLTVTSAQKNPTAFYLCASSALLSYTFGSGTRLTVV.

V gene TRBV11-2 combines with J gene TRBJ2-7; tentatively, D is TRBD1 or TRBD2 (5 bases each). The ends were cut back, 3 bases at V and 2 bases at J, with 11 bases in the middle. Germline CDR1 reads SGHAT; CDR2 reads FQNNGV. This CDR3 is 14 amino acids long. The CDR3 sequence is CASSLARGPYEQYF. The CDR3 bases are TGTGCCAGCAGCTTGGCACGGGGCCCCTACGAGCAGTACTTC.

This chain uses TRBV14 with TRBJ2-1; D is tentatively TRBD1 or TRBD2 (6 bases each). V was clipped by 4 bases and J by 12 bases, with 19 bases between them. The V gene's germline CDR1 is SGHDN and CDR2 FVKESK. This CDR3 has 14 residues. The CDR3 is CASSPGGGLASQFF. In DNA form, the CDR3 reads TGTGCCAGCAGCCCCGGGGGCGGTCTTGCTTCGCAGTTCTTC. Full variable domain (outside the CDR3, taken from reference TRBV14 and TRBJ2-1): EAGVTQFPSHSVIEKGQTVTLRCDPISGHDNLYWYRRVMGKEIKFLLHFVKESKQDESGMPNNRFLAERTGGTYSTLKVQPAELEDSGVYFCASSPGGGLASQFFGPGTRLTVL.

This chain joins TRBV6-4 and TRBJ2-3, with D perhaps TRBD1 or TRBD2 (5 bases each). This CDR3 has 14 amino acids. V shed 0 bases and J shed 2 bases, with 6 bases lying between them. Germline-derived CDR1 and CDR2 are MRHNA and SNTAGT. The CDR3 protein is CASSDSGTTDTQYF. The CDR3 bases are TGTGCCAGCAGTGACTCCGGGACCACAGATACGCAGTATTTT.

This sequence joins TRBV4-1 and TRBJ2-7; no clear D gene. This CDR3 contains 15 residues. Germline loops: CDR1 MGHRA, CDR2 YSYEKL. Trimming shortened V by 3 bases and J by 5 bases, and 17 bases separated the two germline ends. The CDR3 protein is CASSHQTKPRDEQYF. The DNA of the CDR3 is TGCGCCAGCAGCCACCAGACGAAGCCAAGGGACGAGCAGTACTTC.

The chain is built from TRBV9 and TRBJ2-7; D is perhaps TRBD1 (5 bases). V was clipped by 3 bases and J by 6 bases, with 16 bases between them. Germline V CDR1 and CDR2: SGDLS, YYNGEE. This CDR3 spans 14 amino acids. The CDR3 reads CASSGGATSPEQYF. The CDR3 DNA sequence: TGTGCCAGCAGCGGTGGGGCTACGTCGCCCGAGCAGTACTTC.

The chain recombines TRBV6-5 with TRBJ2-1, with 10 positions matching TRBD2. Looked up from germline, CDR1 is MNHEY and CDR2 is SVGAGI. The CDR3 spans 15 residues. Germline trimming cut 6 bases from V and 8 bases from J; bases unmatched to any gene: 10. DNA for the CDR3: TGTGCCAGCAGGATAGCGGGGGGCGAAGGGGATGAGCAGTTCTTC. This encodes CASRIAGGEGDEQFF.

The J gene is TRBJ2-1, the V gene TRBV5-1; 11 bases fit TRBD2. The V gene's germline CDR1 is SGHRS and CDR2 YFSETQ. CDR3 length equals 16 residues. Germline trimming cut 0 bases from V and 4 bases from J; bases unmatched to any gene: 3. CDR3 residues: CASSLGGLAVYNEQFF. The CDR3 DNA is TGCGCCAGCAGCTTGGGGGGACTAGCGGTTTACAATGAGCAGTTCTTC.

This chain connects TRBV9 to TRBJ1-1; possibly TRBD1 for D (5 bases). The CDR3 has 14 amino acids. The germline V gene encodes CDR1 SGDLS and CDR2 YYNGEE. Trimming pared 0 bases from V and 1 base from J, leaving 7 bases between. CDR3 loop: CASSVVGGNTEAFF. The CDR3 DNA is TGTGCCAGCAGCGTAGTTGGGGGGAACACTGAAGCTTTCTTT.

The chain joins TRBV11-2 to TRBJ1-2; D gene ambiguous. The CDR3 has 14 amino acids. Germline CDR1 reads SGHAT; CDR2 reads FQNNGV. Deletions cut 1 base from V and 8 bases from J, with 14 bases between. CDR3: CASSLGPGPGGYTF. The CDR3 DNA reads TGTGCCAGCAGCTTAGGCCCCGGGCCGGGAGGCTACACCTTC.

The chain links TRBV29-1 to TRBJ1-5; D is ambiguous. This CDR3 has 12 amino acids. Trimming took off 5 bases at V and 1 base at J, with 6 bases between the two ends. In germline, CDR1 is SQVTM, CDR2 ANQGSEA. The CDR3 region is CSVRESNQPQHF. CDR3 coding DNA: TGCAGCGTTCGGGAAAGCAATCAGCCCCAGCATTTT.

This chain joins TRBV18 and TRBJ2-3, with 9 positions matching TRBD1. The CDR3 is 16 residues long. After removal of 3 bases from V and 2 bases from J, the junction contained 6 bases not matched to a gene. The germline V gene encodes CDR1 KGHSH and CDR2 LQKENI. CDR3 sequence (DNA): TGTGCCAGCTCACCGATGAGGACAGGGGCCACAGATACGCAGTATTTT. This translates into CASSPMRTGATDTQYF.

This clone came up once. This chain links TRBV18 with TRBJ2-7; D is tentatively TRBD1 or TRBD2 (6 bases each). The germline V gene encodes CDR1 KGHSH and CDR2 LQKENI. The CDR3 length is 13 residues. Between the trimmed V and J ends, which lost 6 bases and 5 bases, there was a span of 14 bases. The CDR3 sequence is CASSARRGDEQYF. In nucleotides, the CDR3 is TGTGCCAGCTCCGCAAGGAGGGGGGACGAGCAGTACTTC. Based on the CDR3 plus reference TRBV18 and TRBJ2-7, the full variable domain is NAGVMQNPRHLVRRRGQEARLRCSPMKGHSHVYWYRQLPEEGLKFMVYLQKENIIDESGMPKERFSAEFPKEGPSILRIQQVVRGDSAAYFCASSARRGDEQYFGPGTRLTVT.

CDR3 in amino acids: CASSPTTGRHEQFF. The DNA of the CDR3 is TGTGCCAGCAGCCCAACCACCGGAAGACATGAGCAGTTCTTC. J is TRBJ2-1 and V is TRBV14; no reliable D call. Trimming pared 4 bases from V and 8 bases from J, leaving 15 bases between. This CDR3 is 14 amino acids long. Germline values: CDR1 SGHDN, CDR2 FVKESK.

J is TRBJ1-2 and V is TRBV27; 10 bases fit TRBD1. The V gene's germline CDR1 is MNHEY and CDR2 SMNVEV (reference sequence). V lost 5 bases and J lost 3; bases outside the gene matches: 3. The CDR3 sequence is 14 residues long. The CDR3 is CASSPDRGDYGYTF. The CDR3 DNA sequence: TGTGCCAGCAGTCCGGACAGGGGGGACTATGGCTACACCTTC.

The chain joins TRBV14 to TRBJ2-2; 11 nucleotides line up with TRBD2. The V segment lost 4 bases and the J segment 5 bases; nucleotides outside the gene matches: 18. The CDR3 runs 20 residues. Germline CDR1 SGHDN, CDR2 FVKESK. The CDR3 bases are TGTGCCAGCAGCCTTAAGGGACTAGCGGTTCTATTTGTAATGACCGGGGAGCTGTTTTTT. Its translation is CASSLKGLAVLFVMTGELFF.

The chain recombines TRBV30 with TRBJ1-1, with a weak D call TRBD1 (6 bases). CDR3 size: 15 residues. Deletions cut 0 bases from V and 4 bases from J, with 15 bases between. The germline V gene encodes CDR1 GTSNPN and CDR2 SVGIG (reference sequence). CDR3 nucleotides: TGTGCCTGGAGTGTACTTGAGGGGGGAAGCACTGAAGCTTTCTTT. Its translation is CAWSVLEGGSTEAFF. The full variable domain, in which reference TRBV30 and TRBJ1-1 provide the parts outside the CDR3, is SQTIHQWPATLVQPVGSPLSLECTVEGTSNPNLYWYRQAAGRGLQLLFYSVGIGQISSEVPQNLSASRPQDRQFILSSKKLLLSDSGFYLCAWSVLEGGSTEAFFGQGTRLTVV.

The rearrangement links TRBV27 to TRBJ2-5; D might be TRBD1 or TRBD2, each matching 6 bases. V lost 3 bases and J lost 0, with 26 bases in between. Germline CDR1 MNHEY, CDR2 SMNVEV (reference sequence). This CDR3 is built from 20 residues. The DNA of the CDR3 is TGTGCCAGCAGTTTCCGAAAACCGTGGGGGGCTCCCGAGGACCAAGAGACCCAGTACTTC. This sequence encodes CASSFRKPWGAPEDQETQYF.

This chain joins TRBV19 and TRBJ2-7; TRBD1 aligns across 10 bases. The CDR3 consists of 16 residues. With 6 bases clipped from V and 3 bases from J, the junction kept 11 bases outside the gene matches. CDR1 LNHDA and CDR2 SQIVND come from the germline V gene (reference sequence). The CDR3 nucleotides read TGTGCCAGTAGGCCCCCAGGGACAGGGGTACACTACGAGCAGTACTTC. It codes for CASRPPGTGVHYEQYF.